This TCR beta chain was observed in a study of T-cell reconstitution after alpha-beta-depleted transplantation in children. J gave up 4 bases and V 1 base, and 9 bases lay outside the gene matches. CDR3 length: 16 amino acids. Germline values: CDR1 MGHRA, CDR2 YSYEKL. Notes on the study in general: From newly produced T cells came most of the T-cell counts and diversity one year after transplant. Reported findings indicate that, about two months after transplant, alpha-beta T cells came from several hundred expanded clones, which were derived from non-depleted graft cells.

The TCRbeta library incorporated unique molecular identifiers. A single record per CDR3 protein comes from TCRdb applying MiXCR to the PCR reads. The repertoire consists of 200,000 or so distinct CDR3 sequences, with 6.3% occurring once and the leading ten covering under 5%. This clonotype showed up many times. The antigen is not known. The J gene is TRBJ2-5, the V gene TRBV4-1, with 7 bases identical to TRBD2. The specimen was PBMCs, collected before TCRalphabeta/CD19-depleted stem cell transplant. The source of this sequence is a girl in the first two years of life with combined immunodeficiency, due to receive a stem cell transplant. CDR3: CASSQGQRGEGETQYF. In nucleotides, the CDR3 is TGCGCCAGCAGCCAAGGCCAGCGGGGAGAAGGAGAGACCCAGTACTTC.